This T cell receptor (beta chain) is drawn from a study of cytomegalovirus exposure and HLA in healthy donors. Primers: 60 Vbeta forward and 13 Jbeta reverse. Profiling relied on immunoSEQ multiplex PCR, and the TCRdb table lists in-frame clones only, not all of them. The sample lists roughly 170,000 clones; about 80% were seen once. The sample consisted of PBMCs. This receptor was taken from a boy aged 5-17 years in good health and CMV-seronegative.

CDR3 loop: CAISNGFNQPQHF. The CDR3 region has the DNA TGTGCCATCTCCAATGGCTTCAATCAGCCCCAGCATTTT. The chain employs TRBV28 and TRBJ1-5, with no clear D. Germline assignment: CDR1 MDHEN and CDR2 SYDVKM. The CDR3 contains 13 residues. V was cut by 10 bases and J by 3 bases, with 13 bases left in between.